What follows are 12 T cell receptor beta chains derived from one specimen sequenced in a study of T cell responses to AZD1222 COVID-19 vaccine. Sequencing used immunoSEQ multiplex PCR; TCRdb keeps in-frame clones, though not all of them. The sample holds around 95,000 clones, about 89% seen once. Specimen: peripheral blood, collected on day 0 of MenACWY control vaccination. All receptors derive from an adult in good health.

The CDR3 loop reads CSVRTGASLGEQYF. As DNA, the CDR3 is TGCAGCGTCCGGACAGGGGCGTCTCTGGGCGAGCAGTACTTC. J is TRBJ2-7 and V is TRBV29-1; 9 positions match TRBD1. CDR1 is SQVTM, CDR2 ANQGSEA, per germline. The CDR3 has 14 amino acids. After removal of 6 bases from V and 6 bases from J, the junction contained 12 bases not matched to a gene.

The CDR3 region is CASSPVGAGDRLAYTF. The CDR3 nucleotides read TGTGCCAGCTCACCAGTGGGTGCGGGGGACCGCCTCGCCTACACCTTC. The rearrangement links TRBV18 to TRBJ1-2; TRBD1 might be the D (5 bases). The germline V gene encodes CDR1 KGHSH and CDR2 LQKENI. The V end was cut by 2 bases, the J end by 10 bases, with 23 bases between. CDR3 size: 16 residues.

The chain carries TRBV11-3 and TRBJ1-1; 7 bases align to TRBD1. The length of the CDR3 is 13 residues. In germline, CDR1 is SGHNT, CDR2 YENEEA. V lost 5 bases to trimming and J lost 2 bases; unmatched junction nucleotides: 2. CDR3 nucleotide sequence: TGTGCCAGCAGCCAGGGGGTAAACACTGAAGCTTTCTTT. Amino acids: CASSQGVNTEAFF. The entire variable domain, with the rest obtained from reference TRBV11-3 and TRBJ1-1, is as follows: EAGVVQSPRYKIIEKKQPVAFWCNPISGHNTLYWYLQNLGQGPELLIRYENEEAVDDSQLPKDRFSAERLKGVDSTLKIQPAELGDSAVYLCASSQGVNTEAFFGQGTRLTVV.

The chain has TRBV2 and TRBJ2-3; maybe TRBD2 (6 bases). This CDR3 is built from 15 residues. Trimming removed 6 bases at V and 0 bases at J, with 13 bases between. Germline assignment: CDR1 SNHLY and CDR2 FYNNEI. The CDR3 nucleotides are TGTGCCAGCAGGGCGGGACTCCCGAGCACAGATACGCAGTATTTT. It yields the protein CASRAGLPSTDTQYF.

The CDR3: CASSVPAGGQPQHF. Here the CDR3 DNA reads TGTGCCAGTAGTGTCCCGGCAGGAGGTCAGCCCCAGCATTTT. The gene calls are TRBV19 and TRBJ1-5; D is unresolved. The length of the CDR3 is 14 residues. CDR1 is LNHDA, CDR2 SQIVND, per germline (reference sequence). The V end was cut by 5 bases, the J end by 6 bases, with 14 bases between.

This chain joins TRBV6-7 and TRBJ2-7, with D uncertain. TRBV6-7 is reported as an ORF; its role is uncertain. CDR3 length: 14 residues. V lost 3 bases and J 0 bases, leaving 9 bases between the germline ends. The CDR3 protein is CASSYSLVSYEQYF. CDR3 bases: TGTGCCAGCAGTTATAGTCTAGTCTCCTACGAGCAGTACTTC.

This chain uses TRBV6-5 with TRBJ1-2; 8 bases are a match to TRBD1. V lost 2 bases and J lost 4; bases outside the gene matches: 3. Germline V gene sequence: CDR1 MNHEY, CDR2 SVGAGI. This CDR3 region has 14 residues. CDR3 in DNA: TGTGCCAGCAGTTACGGACAGGGACGCTATGGCTACACCTTC. It specifies CASSYGQGRYGYTF.

This chain links TRBV2 with TRBJ1-1, with D maybe TRBD1 (6 bases). The germline V gene encodes CDR1 SNHLY and CDR2 FYNNEI. The V end was cut by 7 bases, the J end by 2 bases, with 14 bases between. The CDR3 has 14 residues. CDR3 DNA sequence: TGTGCCAGCATAGGGGACACCTTTAACACTGAAGCTTTCTTT. Protein sequence: CASIGDTFNTEAFF.

The V and J genes are TRBV18 and TRBJ2-7, with 9 nucleotides matching TRBD2. Germline CDR1 is KGHSH and CDR2 is LQKENI. This CDR3 has 15 residues. J lost 6 bases, V lost 3 bases, and 9 bases had no gene match. The CDR3 loop reads CASSPGSGRAIEQYF. The DNA of the CDR3 is TGTGCCAGCTCACCGGGTAGCGGGAGAGCTATCGAGCAGTACTTC.

V and J are TRBV11-2 and TRBJ2-7; D unresolved. The germline V and J ends were trimmed by 4 bases and 2 bases, with 12 bases remaining between them. CDR3 length: 14 amino acids. CDR1 is SGHAT and CDR2 is FQNNGV in the germline V gene. This CDR3 reads CASSYSPRTYEQYF. The CDR3 DNA is TGTGCCAGCAGCTACAGTCCTAGGACCTACGAGCAGTACTTC. The full variable domain, completed using reference TRBV11-2 and TRBJ2-7, is EAGVAQSPRYKIIEKRQSVAFWCNPISGHATLYWYQQILGQGPKLLIQFQNNGVVDDSQLPKDRFSAERLKGVDSTLKIQPAKLEDSAVYLCASSYSPRTYEQYFGPGTRLTVT.

The chain carries TRBV5-4 and TRBJ1-1, with TRBD1 identical over 7 bases. Trimming took 3 bases from V and 1 from J; bases not matched to a gene: 12. The CDR3 loop spans 17 amino acids. The germline V gene has CDR1 SGHNT and CDR2 YYREEE (reference sequence). CDR3 nucleotide sequence: TGTGCCAGCAGCTCCCGGACAGGACTAAGGGAGAACACTGAAGCTTTCTTT. This codes for CASSSRTGLRENTEAFF.

CDR3 amino acids: CASSQVVWGYDGKLFF. The CDR3 nucleotides are TGCGCCAGCAGCCAAGTAGTATGGGGGTATGACGGAAAACTGTTTTTT. The chain uses TRBV4-3 and TRBJ1-4; TRBD1 is a possible D gene (5 bases). The germline V gene has CDR1 LGHNA and CDR2 YSLEER. There are 16 residues in the CDR3. Trimming left V 1 base short and J 10 bases short, with 19 bases between.